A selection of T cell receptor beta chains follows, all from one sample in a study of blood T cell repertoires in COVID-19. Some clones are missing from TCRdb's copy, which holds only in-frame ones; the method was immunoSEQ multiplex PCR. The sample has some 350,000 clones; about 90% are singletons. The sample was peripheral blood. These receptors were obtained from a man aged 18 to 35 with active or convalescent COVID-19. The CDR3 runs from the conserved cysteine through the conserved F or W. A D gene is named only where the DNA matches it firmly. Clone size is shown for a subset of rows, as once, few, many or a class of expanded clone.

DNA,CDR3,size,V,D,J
TGTGCCAGCAGTTCCCCTGGGACAGGGAGCACTGAAGCTTTCTTT,CASSSPGTGSTEAFF,.,TRBV28,TRBD1,TRBJ1-1
TGTGCCAGCAGCACCGGGAGGGCTAGGTACAATGAGCAGTTCTTC,CASSTGRARYNEQFF,once,TRBV2,TRBD2,TRBJ2-1
TGTGCCAGCAGTTTAACTAGCGGGAGACCTCAGTTCTTC,CASSLTSGRPQFF,.,TRBV27,TRBD2,TRBJ2-1
TGTGCCAGCAGCCCGACAGGGGTTCACGAGCAGTACTTC,CASSPTGVHEQYF,.,TRBV7-9,TRBD1,TRBJ2-7
TGTGCCAGTAGTATGGGGACTAGGGGGTCCTACGAGCAGTACTTC,CASSMGTRGSYEQYF,.,TRBV19,TRBD2,TRBJ2-7
TGTGCCAGCAGTCCCGACAGGGGATCTGGCTACACCTTC,CASSPDRGSGYTF,.,TRBV6-5,TRBD1,TRBJ1-2
TGTGCCACCAGTAGTATGGCAGGGATGACCTACGAGCAGTACTTC,CATSSMAGMTYEQYF,.,TRBV15,.,TRBJ2-7
TGCGCCAGCAGCTTTTCTAGCGGGGCGATCAATGAGCAGTTCTTC,CASSFSSGAINEQFF,.,TRBV5-1,TRBD2,TRBJ2-1
TGTGCCAGCAGCTTGACAGGAAATGGAAACACCATATATTTT,CASSLTGNGNTIYF,.,TRBV28,.,TRBJ1-3
TGTGCCAGCAGCTTATTTGCGAAAAGTCCGGAAGCTTTCTTT,CASSLFAKSPEAFF,.,TRBV7-3,.,TRBJ1-1
TGTGCCAGTAGTCGGGGCCGAGACAGGGGAGGAGACACTGAAGCTTTCTTT,CASSRGRDRGGDTEAFF,.,TRBV19,TRBD1,TRBJ1-1
TGTGCCAGCAGCGTGGCCGGAGAAGGCGAGCAGTACTTC,CASSVAGEGEQYF,.,TRBV9,.,TRBJ2-7
TGTGCCAGCAGCTTATTTAGCAGTGAAAAACTGTTTTTT,CASSLFSSEKLFF,.,TRBV7-2,.,TRBJ1-4
TGTGCCAGCAGCTCGATGGGACAGGGAAACACTGAAGCTTTCTTT,CASSSMGQGNTEAFF,.,TRBV7-2,TRBD1,TRBJ1-1
TGTGCCAGCGACCGGGACAGGGAAGCCTATGGCTACACCTTC,CASDRDREAYGYTF,.,TRBV3-1/TRBV3-2,TRBD1,TRBJ1-2
TGTGCCAGCAGCCAAGTGGCAGGGGCTGAAGCTTTCTTT,CASSQVAGAEAFF,.,TRBV3-1/TRBV3-2,.,TRBJ1-1
TGTGCCAGCAGTTACCCTAGCGGGATAAGAGAGACCCAGTACTTC,CASSYPSGIRETQYF,.,TRBV6-2/TRBV6-3,TRBD2,TRBJ2-5
TGTGCCAGCAGTGAACGGAGGGTCACAGATACGCAGTATTTT,CASSERRVTDTQYF,.,TRBV2,.,TRBJ2-3
TGTGCCAGCAGTGAACAGGTTGCCTCTGGAAACACCATATATTTT,CASSEQVASGNTIYF,.,TRBV28,.,TRBJ1-3
TGTGCCAGCAGTTCCTTCCGGTACAATGAGCAGTTCTTC,CASSSFRYNEQFF,.,TRBV7-2,.,TRBJ2-1
TGTGCCAGCAGCGACAGTTCAGGGGTGTCTGGCTACACCTTC,CASSDSSGVSGYTF,.,TRBV9,.,TRBJ1-2
TGTGCCAGTAGTAGCTTAGCGGGAGGTTCAGATACGCAGTATTTT,CASSSLAGGSDTQYF,.,TRBV19,TRBD2,TRBJ2-3
TGTGCCAGCAGTTACGGGCAGGGGGCCGGGGAGCTGTTTTTT,CASSYGQGAGELFF,.,TRBV6-5,TRBD1,TRBJ2-2
TGTGCCAGCAGCTTAGGTATCGGAGCCGAGCAGTACTTC,CASSLGIGAEQYF,.,TRBV7-9,.,TRBJ2-7
TGTGCCAGCAGTTTAGTGACAGGACGGAACAATGAGCAGTTCTTC,CASSLVTGRNNEQFF,.,TRBV28,.,TRBJ2-1